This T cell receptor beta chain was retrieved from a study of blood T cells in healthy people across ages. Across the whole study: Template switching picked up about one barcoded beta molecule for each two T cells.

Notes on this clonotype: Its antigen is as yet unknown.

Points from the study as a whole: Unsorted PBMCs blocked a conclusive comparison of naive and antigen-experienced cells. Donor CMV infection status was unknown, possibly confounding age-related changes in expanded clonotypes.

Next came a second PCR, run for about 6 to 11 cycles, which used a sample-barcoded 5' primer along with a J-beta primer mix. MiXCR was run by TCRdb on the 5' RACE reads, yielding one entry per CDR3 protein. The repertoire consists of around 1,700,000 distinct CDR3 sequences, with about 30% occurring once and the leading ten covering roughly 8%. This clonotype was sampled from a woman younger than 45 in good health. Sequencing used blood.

CDR3 nucleotide sequence: TGCGCCAGCAGCTTGGAGGAGCCGGGGGGAGAGACCCAGTACTTC. It encodes CASSLEEPGGETQYF. This chain joins TRBV5-1 and TRBJ2-5, with 7 bases aligning to TRBD2. The CDR3 consists of 15 residues. The J segment lost 4 bases and the V segment lost 0 bases, leaving 6 bases of the junction unmatched. Germline CDR1 is SGHRS and CDR2 is YFSETQ.